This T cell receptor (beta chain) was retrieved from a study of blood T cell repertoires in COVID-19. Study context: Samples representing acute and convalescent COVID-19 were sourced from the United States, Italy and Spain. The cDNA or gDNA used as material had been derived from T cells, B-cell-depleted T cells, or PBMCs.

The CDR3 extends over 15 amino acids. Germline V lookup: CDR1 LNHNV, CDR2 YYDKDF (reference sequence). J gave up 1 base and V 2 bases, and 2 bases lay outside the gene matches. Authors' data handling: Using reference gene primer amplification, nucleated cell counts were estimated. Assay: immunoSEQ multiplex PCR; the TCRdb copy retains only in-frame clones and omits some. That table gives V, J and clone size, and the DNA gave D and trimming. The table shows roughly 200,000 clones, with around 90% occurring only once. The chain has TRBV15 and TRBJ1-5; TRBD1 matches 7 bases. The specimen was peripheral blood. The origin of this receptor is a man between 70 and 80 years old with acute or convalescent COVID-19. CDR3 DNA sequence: TGTGCCACCAGCAGAAAGGGGGCGAGCAATCAGCCCCAGCATTTT. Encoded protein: CATSRKGASNQPQHF.